The clone carrying this T cell receptor (beta chain) was found a few times. This sample is part of a study of regulatory T cells in long-lasting Graves disease. Germline V lookup: CDR1 MNHNS, CDR2 SASEGT. This CDR3 region has 16 residues. V gave up 6 bases and J gave up 5 bases; unmatched junction bases: 14. Arm-PCR with iRepertoire HTBI primers amplified the CDR3 regions for these TCR beta libraries. Each CDR3 protein is one row after TCRdb ran MiXCR on the multiplex PCR reads. The sample has 360,000 or so distinct CDR3 sequences, approximately 16% seen once. The time point here: newly diagnosed GD, antithyroid drugs for less than 3 months. RNA isolated from PBMCs was used to make the TCR library. These records were also assigned to another study, of T cells in Graves' hyperthyroidism and ophthalmopathy. That work states: A median about 7 months before onset, the model predicted ophthalmopathy.

The receptor comes from a man aged 35 to 55 with Graves disease. The chain links TRBV6-1 to TRBJ2-5; 8 nucleotides agree with TRBD1. Source: peripheral blood mononuclear cells (PBMCs), taken at new diagnosis, from a patient treated with antithyroid drugs. CDR3: CASSIQAGGAGETQYF. The DNA of the CDR3 is TGTGCCAGCAGCATTCAAGCAGGGGGCGCAGGGGAGACCCAGTACTTC.